One sample yielded the 2 T cell receptor beta chains listed below, sequenced in a study of CD8+CD57+ T cells in acquired aplastic anemia. Profiling that covered TCR beta VDJ and CDR3 relied on genomic DNA as its template. TCRdb analysed the reads with MiXCR anew, one entry per CDR3 protein. The data contain 200,000 to 250,000 distinct CDR3 sequences, over 60% of them singletons. Sequencing was performed on sorted CD4+, CD8+, or CD8+CD57+ T cells (not recorded which) from PBMCs. The receptors were sampled from a human donor in good health.

V usage is TRBV7-6 and J usage is TRBJ2-7, with a tentative D call TRBD2 (6 bases). Deletions cut 6 bases from V and 1 base from J, with 13 bases between. This CDR3 has 14 residues. Germline-derived CDR1 and CDR2 are SGHVS and FNYEAQ. The CDR3 sequence is CASSLVGGSYEQYF. CDR3 sequence (DNA): TGTGCCAGCAGTCTGGTCGGGGGTTCCTACGAGCAGTACTTC.

To note about this clonotype: A read error may produce the germline difference seen at one junction end. The CDR3, as DNA: TGTACCAGCAGCTTAGGGGTGACGGGGAGCTCCTACGAGCAGTACTTC. This encodes CTSSLGVTGSSYEQYF. This rearrangement joins TRBV7-6 to TRBJ2-7, with D perhaps being TRBD1 or TRBD2 (5 bases each). This CDR3 is built from 16 residues. The germline gives CDR1 SGHVS, CDR2 FNYEAQ. Based on the CDR3 plus reference TRBV7-6 and TRBJ2-7, the full variable domain is GAGVSQSPRYKVTKRGQDVALRCDPISGHVSLYWYRQALGQGPEFLTYFNYEAQQDKSGLPNDRFSAERPEGSISTLTIQRTEQRDSAMYRCTSSLGVTGSSYEQYFGPGTRLTVT.